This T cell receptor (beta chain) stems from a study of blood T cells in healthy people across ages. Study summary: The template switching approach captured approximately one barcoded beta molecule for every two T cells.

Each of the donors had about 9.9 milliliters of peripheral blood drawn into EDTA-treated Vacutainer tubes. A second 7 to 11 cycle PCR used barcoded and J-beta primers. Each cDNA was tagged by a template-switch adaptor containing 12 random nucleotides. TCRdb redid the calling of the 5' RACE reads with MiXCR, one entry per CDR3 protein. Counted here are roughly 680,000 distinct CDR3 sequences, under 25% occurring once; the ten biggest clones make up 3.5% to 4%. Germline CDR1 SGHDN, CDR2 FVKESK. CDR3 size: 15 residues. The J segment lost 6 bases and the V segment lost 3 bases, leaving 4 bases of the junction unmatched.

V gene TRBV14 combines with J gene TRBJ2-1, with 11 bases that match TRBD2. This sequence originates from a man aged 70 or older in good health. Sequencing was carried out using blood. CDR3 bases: TGTGCCAGCAGCCATACTAGCGGGAGTGGCAATGAGCAGTTCTTC. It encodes CASSHTSGSGNEQFF.